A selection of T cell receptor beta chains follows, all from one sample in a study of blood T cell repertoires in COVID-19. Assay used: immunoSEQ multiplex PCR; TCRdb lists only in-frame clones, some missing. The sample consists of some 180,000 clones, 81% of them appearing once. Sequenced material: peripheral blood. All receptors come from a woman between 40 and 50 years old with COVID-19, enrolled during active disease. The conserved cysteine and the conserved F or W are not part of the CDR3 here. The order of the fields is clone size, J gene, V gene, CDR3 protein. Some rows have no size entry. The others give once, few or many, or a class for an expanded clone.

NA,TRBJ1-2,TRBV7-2,ASSYDLGGYT
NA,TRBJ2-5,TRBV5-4,ASSRTEETQY
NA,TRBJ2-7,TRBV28,ASSIQGGEQY
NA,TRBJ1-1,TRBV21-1,ASRDRDSWCTEAF
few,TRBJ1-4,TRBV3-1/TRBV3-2,ASSRRATNEKLF
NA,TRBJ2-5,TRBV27,ASSLLAETQY
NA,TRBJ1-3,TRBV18,ASSPLDRARAGNTIY
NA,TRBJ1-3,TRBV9,ASSVAGAAGNTIY
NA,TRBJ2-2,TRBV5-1,ASSSQGDRAGELF
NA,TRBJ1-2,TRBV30,AWSVTQGLGYT
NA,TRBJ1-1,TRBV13,ASSPQGGGSTEAF
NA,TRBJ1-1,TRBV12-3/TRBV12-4,ASSPRDRDAAF
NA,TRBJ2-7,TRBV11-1,ASSFSGNYEQY
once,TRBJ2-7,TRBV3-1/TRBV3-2,ASSYSGSREQY
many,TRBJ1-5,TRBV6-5,ASSYLGTGLDQPQH
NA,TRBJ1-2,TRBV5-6,ASRSNYGYT
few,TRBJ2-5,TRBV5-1,ASSQGLAKETQY
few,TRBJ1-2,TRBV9,ASSVEGWGRQDGYT
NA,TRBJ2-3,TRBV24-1,ATREGSSTDTQY
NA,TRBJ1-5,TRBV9,ASSPGGGIVQPQH
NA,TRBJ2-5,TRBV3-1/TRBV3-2,ASSQGAGGRETQY
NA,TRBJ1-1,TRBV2,ASSVSVAEAF
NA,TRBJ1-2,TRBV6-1,ASSDPPQYRDRGYGYT
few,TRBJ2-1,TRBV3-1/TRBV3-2,ASSHRRGSYNEQF
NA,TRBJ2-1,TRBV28,ASSSRTGFGHEQF
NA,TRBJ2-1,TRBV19,ASSKLAGAYNEQF
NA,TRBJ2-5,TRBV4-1,ASSQVRSRSTAETQY
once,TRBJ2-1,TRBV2,ASNEREGHNEQF
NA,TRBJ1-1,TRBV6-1,ASSEGTEGFEAF
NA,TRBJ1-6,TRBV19,ASSPSGTGSLSSYNSPLH
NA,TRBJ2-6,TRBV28,ASSLSSSGGGANVLT
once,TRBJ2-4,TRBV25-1,ASSGTGVAKNIQY
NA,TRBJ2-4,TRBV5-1,ASSLDLRLKNIQY
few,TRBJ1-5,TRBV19,ASVGLDRENQPQH
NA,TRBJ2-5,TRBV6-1,ASSSHRGQETQY
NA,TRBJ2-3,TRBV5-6,ASSLASARTDTQY
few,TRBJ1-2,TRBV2,ASSPRGNYDGYT
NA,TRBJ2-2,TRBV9,ASSVISTGANTGELF
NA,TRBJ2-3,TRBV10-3,ASQGLAATDTQY
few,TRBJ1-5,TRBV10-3,AISEGVHSNQPQH
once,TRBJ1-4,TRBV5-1,ASSKGQGFEKLF
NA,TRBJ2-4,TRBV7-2,ASSFTGGVNIQY
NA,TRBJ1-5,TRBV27,ASSRNVGADQPQH
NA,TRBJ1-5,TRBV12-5,ASGLGGQGDQPQH
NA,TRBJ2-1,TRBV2,ASSDKAVGNEQF
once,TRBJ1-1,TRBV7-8,ASSPGPRNSPF
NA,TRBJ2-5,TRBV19,ASSIRGFWTETQY
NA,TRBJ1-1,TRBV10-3,AISDGLNTEAF
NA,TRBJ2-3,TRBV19,ASNLGITDTQY
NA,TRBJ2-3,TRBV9,ASSVGQSDTQY
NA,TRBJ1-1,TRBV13,ATARTANTEAF
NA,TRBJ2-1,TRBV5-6,ASSLDEGFTYNEQF